The 28 T cell receptor beta chains reported below all come from one sample, sequenced in a study of T cells after yellow fever vaccination. One entry per CDR3 protein, called by TCRdb with MiXCR from the 5' RACE reads. The sample consists of a few hundred thousand distinct CDR3 sequences, roughly a sixth of them appearing once. The sample was PBMCs, taken about 5 days after the first yellow fever vaccination. The source is a man between 18 and 29 years old who received the YFV17D yellow fever vaccine.

CDR3 sequence reads: CATSAPSGGTANTGELFF. CDR3 coding DNA: TGTGCCACCAGTGCTCCTAGCGGGGGCACCGCGAACACCGGGGAGCTGTTTTTT. V usage is TRBV24-1 and J usage is TRBJ2-2; 10 positions agree with TRBD2. Looked up from germline, CDR1 is KGHDR and CDR2 is SFDVKD. CDR3 length: 18 residues. V was pared by 5 bases and J by 0 bases, with 8 bases of the junction left unmatched.

The chain couples TRBV27 to TRBJ2-2, with D possibly TRBD1 on 8 matching bases. CDR1 is MNHEY and CDR2 is SMNVEV in the germline V gene (reference sequence). V lost 4 bases, J lost 6 bases, and 15 bases lay in between. The CDR3 sequence is 15 residues long. CDR3 in DNA: TGTGCCAGCAGTTCGTCAACAGGGGGGGCCGGGGAGCTGTTTTTT. Its translation is CASSSSTGGAGELFF.

On this clonotype itself: A much larger clone differs by one base, so this may be a read error. The chain links TRBV7-8 to TRBJ1-2, with D perhaps matching TRBD1 (6 bases). Germline-derived CDR1 and CDR2 are SGHVS and FQNEAQ. The CDR3 contains 13 residues. The germline V and J ends were trimmed by 0 bases and 6 bases, with 8 bases remaining between them. CDR3 sequence (DNA): TGTGCCAGCAGCTTAGCACAGGGAGATGGCTACACCTTC. Translated: CASSLAQGDGYTF.

J is TRBJ1-1 and V is TRBV12-3 or TRBV12-4, with D maybe TRBD1 (5 bases). The V end lost 6 bases, the J end lost 4 bases, and 12 bases lay between the germline ends. CDR3 length: 13 amino acids. CDR3 nucleotide sequence: TGTGCCAGCAGATGGGACCAGACCACTGAAGCTTTCTTT. Translated, it gives CASRWDQTTEAFF.

The chain uses TRBV5-1 and TRBJ1-2; TRBD1 matches 10 bases. The CDR3 has 17 residues. CDR1 SGHRS and CDR2 YFSETQ come from the germline V gene. V shed 5 bases, J shed 1 base, and the junction held 11 bases outside the gene matches. Here the CDR3 reads CASRTKGQGSYNYGYTF. CDR3 nucleotides: TGCGCCAGCAGGACCAAGGGACAGGGGTCCTATAACTATGGCTACACCTTC.

This clonotype was seen only a few times. The gene calls are TRBV6-2 or TRBV6-3 and TRBJ2-5, with 8 bases matching TRBD2. Germline CDR1 and CDR2: MNHEY and SVGEGT. The V and J ends lost 6 bases and 5 bases, in that order; junction bases with no gene match: 23. The CDR3 is made up of 19 amino acids. The CDR3 nucleotides are TGTGCCAGCAGACCTAGTAGAGGTTCCGGGGGGGTTGGTCTGGAGACCCAGTACTTC. Residues: CASRPSRGSGGVGLETQYF.

This clonotype appeared a few times. V gene TRBV20-1 combines with J gene TRBJ2-1; 11 bases fit TRBD2. This CDR3 contains 16 residues. CDR1 and CDR2 from the germline V gene are DFQATT and SNEGSKA (reference sequence). V lost 0 bases to trimming and J lost 3 bases; unmatched junction nucleotides: 4. The CDR3 loop is CSARDPLAGDYNEQFF. CDR3 sequence (DNA): TGCAGTGCTAGAGATCCACTAGCGGGGGACTACAATGAGCAGTTCTTC.

This chain connects TRBV30 to TRBJ2-7; unclear D gene. V was clipped by 0 bases and J by 2 bases, with 8 bases between them. CDR1 GTSNPN and CDR2 SVGIG come from the germline V gene (reference sequence). The CDR3 consists of 13 residues. The CDR3 region is CAWSVGLAYEQYF. The CDR3 bases are TGTGCCTGGAGTGTAGGTCTCGCCTACGAGCAGTACTTC.

The V call is TRBV7-2, the J call TRBJ1-5; perhaps TRBD1 as D (5 bases). The ends were cut back, 2 bases at V and 5 bases at J, with 13 bases in the middle. The CDR3 has 15 residues. From germline, CDR1 is SGHTA and CDR2 FQGNSA. CDR3 bases: TGTGCCAGCAGCTTACGGGGAGGCAGGGATCAGCCCCAGCATTTT. Protein product: CASSLRGGRDQPQHF.

This clonotype occurred a few times. The rearrangement joins TRBV12-5 to TRBJ2-3, with a weak D call TRBD2 (6 bases). The V end was cut by 4 bases, the J end by 0 bases, with 11 bases between. Looked up from germline, CDR1 is LGHNT and CDR2 is FRNRAP. CDR3 length: 15 residues. The CDR3 DNA reads TGTGCTAGTGGTTGGGGGACTGGGAGCACAGATACGCAGTATTTT. It codes for CASGWGTGSTDTQYF. The whole variable domain, filled in from reference TRBV12-5 and TRBJ2-3, reads DARVTQTPRHKVTEMGQEVTMRCQPILGHNTVFWYRQTMMQGLELLAYFRNRAPLDDSGMPKDRFSAEMPDATLATLKIQPSEPRDSAVYFCASGWGTGSTDTQYFGPGTRLTVL.

This clonotype has just a few counts. CDR3 loop: CASSLDGSYNSPLHF. CDR3 bases: TGTGCCAGCAGCCTCGACGGCTCCTATAATTCACCCCTCCACTTT. The chain is built from TRBV27 and TRBJ1-6; D is undetermined. Germline CDR1 is MNHEY and CDR2 is SMNVEV (reference sequence). V was trimmed by 6 bases and J by 0 bases, leaving 9 bases between them. The length of the CDR3 is 15 residues.

This rearrangement joins TRBV6-2 or TRBV6-3 to TRBJ2-1, with D perhaps assigned TRBD1 or TRBD2 (5 bases each). CDR3 length equals 17 residues. Germline V gives CDR1 MNHEY, CDR2 SVGEGT. Trimming took 2 bases from V and 4 from J, leaving 18 bases between them. In nucleotides, the CDR3 is TGTGCCAGCAGTTACCCCACCGAGGGGAGCGCTTACAATGAGCAGTTCTTC. Translation gives CASSYPTEGSAYNEQFF.

The V gene is TRBV11-2, the J gene TRBJ2-3; 10 positions match TRBD1. The CDR3 extends over 15 amino acids. V lost 2 bases, J lost 7 bases, and 6 bases stayed unmatched. Germline CDR1 reads SGHAT; CDR2 reads FQNNGV. The CDR3 DNA reads TGTGCCAGCAGCTTAAGACAGGGGGCGCGAAATACGCAGTATTTT. Translation: CASSLRQGARNTQYF.

The sample holds a few counts of this clonotype. V and J are TRBV7-9 and TRBJ1-5, with TRBD1 identical over 7 bases. CDR1 is SEHNR, CDR2 FQNEAQ, per germline (reference sequence). CDR3 length: 15 residues. V dropped 2 bases and J dropped 3; count of bases not matched to a gene: 4. The CDR3 reads CASSLPGGNNQPQHF. The CDR3 DNA follows: TGTGCCAGCAGCTTACCAGGGGGGAACAATCAGCCCCAGCATTTT.

The V call is TRBV19, the J call TRBJ2-7, with D uncertain. V was cut by 5 bases and J by 5 bases, with 16 bases left in between. The V gene's germline CDR1 is LNHDA and CDR2 SQIVND (reference sequence). CDR3 length equals 14 residues. The CDR3 loop is CASSLGWGSHEQYF. CDR3 nucleotides: TGTGCCAGTAGTCTAGGCTGGGGTTCCCACGAGCAGTACTTC.

This clonotype was seen more than once but under ten times. The chain employs TRBV6-2 or TRBV6-3 and TRBJ2-5, with D maybe TRBD2 (5 bases). Germline V gene lookup returns CDR1 MNHEY and CDR2 SVGEGT. V was pared by 6 bases and J by 4 bases, with 27 bases between. CDR3 length equals 18 residues. The CDR3 coding sequence is TGTGCCAGCAGCGCCGCCGCGGACTCACTACGACAAGTAGAGACCCAGTACTTC. It codes for CASSAAADSLRQVETQYF.

The chain has TRBV28 and TRBJ1-5; 8 bases agree with TRBD1. In germline, CDR1 is MDHEN, CDR2 SYDVKM. CDR3 length: 14 amino acids. V trimming: 7 bases; J trimming: 3 bases; junction bases outside the gene matches: 5. The CDR3 region is CASTWTGNNQPQHF. The DNA of the CDR3 is TGTGCCAGCACGTGGACAGGGAACAATCAGCCCCAGCATTTT.

The V and J genes are TRBV6-2 or TRBV6-3 and TRBJ2-7; the D gene is possibly TRBD2 (5 bases). Germline CDR1 and CDR2: MNHEY and SVGEGT. V gave up 2 bases and J gave up 1 base, with 12 bases separating them. The CDR3 has 15 amino acids. CDR3 in amino acids: CASSYEISGSYEQYF. The DNA of the CDR3 is TGTGCCAGCAGTTACGAGATAAGCGGTTCCTACGAGCAGTACTTC.

The genes are TRBV15 and TRBJ1-2; 8 nucleotides match TRBD1. V shed 9 bases and J 6 bases; nucleotides not matched to a gene: 6. There are 12 residues in the CDR3. Germline V gives CDR1 LNHNV, CDR2 YYDKDF (reference sequence). As DNA, the CDR3 is TGTGCCACGTCGGCAGGGGGCCATGGCTACACCTTC. Residues: CATSAGGHGYTF.

The gene calls are TRBV10-3 and TRBJ1-2; D unclear. V was trimmed by 6 bases and J by 8 bases, leaving 7 bases between them. The CDR3 extends over 10 amino acids. CDR1 is ENHRY, CDR2 SYGVKD, per germline. This CDR3 is CAIRAGGYTF. CDR3 nucleotide sequence: TGTGCCATCAGGGCGGGAGGCTACACCTTC.

The chain recombines TRBV20-1 with TRBJ2-5; 7 nucleotides agree with TRBD2. V lost 2 bases and J lost 4; bases outside the gene matches: 7. CDR1 and CDR2 (germline): DFQATT, SNEGSKA (reference sequence). The CDR3 is 14 residues long. The CDR3 sequence is CSARIAGVLETQYF. CDR3 nucleotide sequence: TGCAGTGCTAGAATTGCGGGGGTTTTAGAGACCCAGTACTTC.

The chain employs TRBV20-1 and TRBJ2-3; no reliable D call. The CDR3 is 14 residues long. Germline V gene lookup returns CDR1 DFQATT and CDR2 SNEGSKA (reference sequence). The germline V and J ends were trimmed by 5 bases and 0 bases, with 12 bases remaining between them. CDR3 protein: CSARHHGSTDTQYF. As DNA, the CDR3 is TGCAGTGCTCGACATCACGGGAGCACAGATACGCAGTATTTT.

This clonotype was seen a few times. The CDR3 DNA reads TGTGCCAGCAGTTTAGGACCGGGACAGGGAAAAGAGACCCAGTACTTC. Its protein is CASSLGPGQGKETQYF. The gene calls are TRBV6-5 and TRBJ2-5; 9 bases agree with TRBD1. The trim removed 4 bases at V and 3 bases at J, leaving 9 bases unmatched. Germline V gene lookup returns CDR1 MNHEY and CDR2 SVGAGI. The CDR3 spans 16 residues.

This clonotype was seen a few times. This sequence joins TRBV3-1 and TRBJ2-1; D may match TRBD1 or TRBD2 (6 bases each). The CDR3 runs to 16 residues. Germline CDR1 and CDR2: LGHDT and YNNKEL (reference sequence). The V gene lost 4 bases and the J gene lost 14 bases, with 27 bases spanning the gap. The CDR3 sequence is CASSLRGASPESLEFF. The DNA of the CDR3 is TGTGCCAGCAGCCTTAGGGGGGCTAGTCCCGAGTCGCTGGAGTTCTTC.

V and J are TRBV5-1 and TRBJ1-6; TRBD1 might be the D (5 bases). CDR3 length equals 16 residues. Germline values: CDR1 SGHRS, CDR2 YFSETQ. V lost 4 bases and J 10 bases, leaving 21 bases between the germline ends. The CDR3 region is CASSLTSGRKPSPLHF. The CDR3 DNA reads TGCGCCAGCAGCCTGACCTCGGGACGGAAGCCCTCACCCCTCCACTTT.

This chain uses TRBV7-9 with TRBJ2-7; D may correspond to TRBD1 or TRBD2 (5 bases each). The V end lost 5 bases, the J end lost 2 bases, and 13 bases lay between the germline ends. Germline CDR1 SEHNR, CDR2 FQNEAQ (reference sequence). This CDR3 region has 14 residues. CDR3 protein: CASSQSGTPYEQYF. The CDR3 coding sequence is TGTGCCAGCAGCCAATCTGGGACCCCCTACGAGCAGTACTTC.

The V and J genes are TRBV27 and TRBJ2-7, with D hard to call. The length of the CDR3 is 10 residues. V shed 7 bases and J shed 4 bases, with 5 bases lying between them. Germline V gives CDR1 MNHEY, CDR2 SMNVEV (reference sequence). This chain's CDR3 is CASTGYEQYV. CDR3 coding DNA: TGTGCCAGCACTGGGTACGAGCAGTACGTC.

The V and J genes are TRBV11-2 and TRBJ2-2; 15 nucleotides align to TRBD2. This CDR3 has 20 amino acids. Germline CDR1 SGHAT, CDR2 FQNNGV. J was trimmed by 1 base and V by 7 bases; bases with no gene match: 13. The CDR3 protein is CASNLWGWGLAGGNTGELFF. DNA of the CDR3: TGTGCCAGCAACCTTTGGGGATGGGGACTAGCGGGGGGGAACACCGGGGAGCTGTTTTTT.